Listed below are T cell receptor beta chains from one sample, sequenced in a study of cytomegalovirus exposure and HLA in healthy donors. Some clones are missing from TCRdb's copy, which holds only in-frame ones; the method was immunoSEQ multiplex PCR. The sample records about 120,000 clones, approximately 71% being singletons. Sequenced: PBMCs. Source of these receptors: a woman between 50 and 59 years old in good health and CMV-seronegative. CDR3s include the opening cysteine and the closing phenylalanine or tryptophan. Each record gives: clone size, V gene, D gene, J gene, CDR3 DNA, CDR3 protein. A D gene is named only where the DNA matches it firmly. Part of the rows lack a size; the others show once, few, many or a class for expanded clones.

abundance: .; v_gene: TRBV19; d_gene: TRBD1; j_gene: TRBJ1-5; CDR3nt: TGTGCCAGTCGACAGGGGGCAGGCAATCAGCCCCAGCATTTT; CDR3aa: CASRQGAGNQPQHF
abundance: many; v_gene: TRBV5-6; d_gene: .; j_gene: TRBJ1-2; CDR3nt: TGTGCCAGCAGCTACACAAGGGGAGGGCATGGCTACACCTTC; CDR3aa: CASSYTRGGHGYTF
abundance: .; v_gene: TRBV28; d_gene: .; j_gene: TRBJ1-4; CDR3nt: TGTGCCAGCAGTTCGCCCAGGGGCGCAACTAATGAAAAACTGTTTTTT; CDR3aa: CASSSPRGATNEKLFF
abundance: .; v_gene: TRBV14; d_gene: .; j_gene: TRBJ2-7; CDR3nt: TGTGCCAGCAGCCAAGGATGGTTCCACGAGCAGTACTTC; CDR3aa: CASSQGWFHEQYF
abundance: .; v_gene: TRBV30; d_gene: TRBD1; j_gene: TRBJ1-2; CDR3nt: TGTGCCTGGAGTGCGGGACAGTTGTATGGCTACACCTTC; CDR3aa: CAWSAGQLYGYTF
abundance: .; v_gene: TRBV29-1; d_gene: .; j_gene: TRBJ1-1; CDR3nt: TGCAGCGTTGGTCTTCGAGACACTGAAGCTTTCTTT; CDR3aa: CSVGLRDTEAFF
abundance: .; v_gene: TRBV5-4; d_gene: .; j_gene: TRBJ2-7; CDR3nt: TGTGCCAGCAGCAGGGACACCTACGAGCAGTACTTC; CDR3aa: CASSRDTYEQYF
abundance: .; v_gene: TRBV27; d_gene: TRBD2; j_gene: TRBJ2-2; CDR3nt: TGTGCCAGCAGTTCGGGAGGGGGGAAGGGGACCGGGGAGCTGTTTTTT; CDR3aa: CASSSGGGKGTGELFF
abundance: once; v_gene: TRBV19; d_gene: TRBD2; j_gene: TRBJ2-1; CDR3nt: TGTGCCAGTAGTAGAGGGACGAGCGGGATATCCTACAATGAGCAGTTCTTC; CDR3aa: CASSRGTSGISYNEQFF
abundance: .; v_gene: TRBV27; d_gene: TRBD1; j_gene: TRBJ2-7; CDR3nt: TGTGCCAGCGCTTGGGGTCCGGGACAGTCCTACGAGCAGTACTTC; CDR3aa: CASAWGPGQSYEQYF
abundance: .; v_gene: TRBV7-2; d_gene: TRBD2; j_gene: TRBJ2-1; CDR3nt: TGTGCCAGCAGCCTCTCCCGGGAGGCATACCTAAGCTTCTACAATGAGCAGTTCTTC; CDR3aa: CASSLSREAYLSFYNEQFF
abundance: .; v_gene: TRBV27; d_gene: .; j_gene: TRBJ1-4; CDR3nt: TGTGCCAGCAGTGGAAGGAGGAATGAAAAACTGTTTTTT; CDR3aa: CASSGRRNEKLFF
abundance: few; v_gene: TRBV9; d_gene: TRBD2; j_gene: TRBJ2-7; CDR3nt: TGTGCCAGCGGACGGGGAGGGGACCTTGCTACCGAGCAGTACTTC; CDR3aa: CASGRGGDLATEQYF
abundance: .; v_gene: TRBV10-3; d_gene: .; j_gene: TRBJ1-1; CDR3nt: TGTGCCATCAGTGAGACAGGGCTGAACACTGAAGCTTTCTTT; CDR3aa: CAISETGLNTEAFF
abundance: .; v_gene: TRBV5-4; d_gene: TRBD1; j_gene: TRBJ2-1; CDR3nt: TGTGCCAGCAGCTTGGGGGTAGACAGGGGGAATGAGCAGTTCTTC; CDR3aa: CASSLGVDRGNEQFF
abundance: .; v_gene: TRBV28; d_gene: TRBD1; j_gene: TRBJ2-1; CDR3nt: TGTGCCAGCAGTGCGCCGGGACAGGTCGGGGAGCAGTTCTTC; CDR3aa: CASSAPGQVGEQFF
abundance: .; v_gene: TRBV2; d_gene: TRBD1; j_gene: TRBJ2-1; CDR3nt: TGTGCCAGCAGATTCGACAGGGGGCTAATCAATGAGCAGTTCTTC; CDR3aa: CASRFDRGLINEQFF
abundance: .; v_gene: TRBV10-3; d_gene: .; j_gene: TRBJ1-2; CDR3nt: TGTGCCATCCCCCGATTGGGAGACTATGGCTACACCTTC; CDR3aa: CAIPRLGDYGYTF
abundance: .; v_gene: TRBV28; d_gene: .; j_gene: TRBJ2-5; CDR3nt: TGTGCCAGCAGTTTTGAGGAGACCCAGTACTTC; CDR3aa: CASSFEETQYF
abundance: .; v_gene: TRBV2; d_gene: TRBD2; j_gene: TRBJ2-5; CDR3nt: TGTGCCAGCAGCCCCCGCAAATCGGGAGGGAGAGAGACCCAGTACTTC; CDR3aa: CASSPRKSGGRETQYF
abundance: .; v_gene: TRBV27; d_gene: TRBD2; j_gene: TRBJ2-1; CDR3nt: TGTGCCAGCAGTTCGCAGACTAGCGGGAGCCCCCGGGAGCAGTTCTTC; CDR3aa: CASSSQTSGSPREQFF
abundance: .; v_gene: TRBV7-2; d_gene: .; j_gene: TRBJ2-1; CDR3nt: TGTGCCAGCAGCTTAATTTTTGGCAGCTACAATGAGCAGTTCTTC; CDR3aa: CASSLIFGSYNEQFF
abundance: .; v_gene: TRBV7-9; d_gene: TRBD1; j_gene: TRBJ2-7; CDR3nt: TGTGCCAGCAGCCGGGGACAGAACTACGAGCAGTACTTC; CDR3aa: CASSRGQNYEQYF
abundance: few; v_gene: TRBV9; d_gene: TRBD1; j_gene: TRBJ2-1; CDR3nt: TGTGCCAGCAGCGCCCAGACCGGGACAGGGGCCAATGAGCAGTTCTTC; CDR3aa: CASSAQTGTGANEQFF
abundance: .; v_gene: TRBV19; d_gene: .; j_gene: TRBJ2-2; CDR3nt: TGTGCCAGTAGTATGGCAGGTGCCACCGGGGAGCTGTTTTTT; CDR3aa: CASSMAGATGELFF
abundance: once; v_gene: TRBV7-9; d_gene: TRBD1; j_gene: TRBJ2-6; CDR3nt: TGTTCCAGCAGCGCAACAGGGGGCTCTGGGGCCAACGTCCTGACTTTC; CDR3aa: CSSSATGGSGANVLTF
abundance: .; v_gene: TRBV5-3; d_gene: TRBD1; j_gene: TRBJ1-2; CDR3nt: TGTGCCAGAAGCTTGGCCGGGACAGGGCGTGGCTACACCTTC; CDR3aa: CARSLAGTGRGYTF
abundance: .; v_gene: TRBV28; d_gene: .; j_gene: TRBJ1-2; CDR3nt: TGTGCCAGCAGTTTAGACCAGGGGCCTAACTATGGCTACACCTTC; CDR3aa: CASSLDQGPNYGYTF
abundance: .; v_gene: TRBV5-1; d_gene: TRBD1; j_gene: TRBJ1-4; CDR3nt: TGCGCCAGCAGCCTAGGACAGGGAACAACTAATGAAAAACTGTTTTTT; CDR3aa: CASSLGQGTTNEKLFF
abundance: .; v_gene: TRBV11-1; d_gene: .; j_gene: TRBJ2-2; CDR3nt: TGTGCCAGCAGCCTTCGTCAGGGGGGCACCGGGGAGCTGTTTTTT; CDR3aa: CASSLRQGGTGELFF
abundance: .; v_gene: TRBV2; d_gene: .; j_gene: TRBJ1-2; CDR3nt: TGTGCCAGTACCCCCGACAGAACTAACTATGGCTACACCTTC; CDR3aa: CASTPDRTNYGYTF
abundance: .; v_gene: TRBV28; d_gene: .; j_gene: TRBJ2-1; CDR3nt: TGTGCCAGCAGTTTTGTTAGCGAACTCCAGACGTACAATGAGCAGTTCTTC; CDR3aa: CASSFVSELQTYNEQFF
abundance: .; v_gene: TRBV28; d_gene: .; j_gene: TRBJ1-5; CDR3nt: TGTGCCAGCAGTTTTAACGGGTATAGCAATCAGCCCCAGCATTTT; CDR3aa: CASSFNGYSNQPQHF
abundance: .; v_gene: TRBV4-1; d_gene: .; j_gene: TRBJ1-6; CDR3nt: TGCGCCAGCAGCCAAGATCAGGGTAATTCACCCCTCCACTTT; CDR3aa: CASSQDQGNSPLHF
abundance: many; v_gene: TRBV7-3; d_gene: TRBD2; j_gene: TRBJ2-1; CDR3nt: TGTGCCAGCAGCTTGACGGCGGGAGCGAACAATGAGCAGTTCTTC; CDR3aa: CASSLTAGANNEQFF
abundance: .; v_gene: TRBV6-6; d_gene: .; j_gene: TRBJ2-1; CDR3nt: TGTGCCAGCAGCCCCTGGGGAGAGAATGATGAGCAGTTCTTC; CDR3aa: CASSPWGENDEQFF
abundance: .; v_gene: TRBV4-3; d_gene: .; j_gene: TRBJ2-1; CDR3nt: TGCGCCAGCAGCCCTCGGACAGACACCTCGTACAATGAGCAGTTCTTC; CDR3aa: CASSPRTDTSYNEQFF
abundance: few; v_gene: TRBV25-1; d_gene: TRBD2; j_gene: TRBJ2-2; CDR3nt: TGTGCCAGCGCTCCGAACCCGGGACTAGCGTCCACCGGGGAGCTGTTTTTT; CDR3aa: CASAPNPGLASTGELFF
abundance: .; v_gene: TRBV6-5; d_gene: TRBD1; j_gene: TRBJ2-1; CDR3nt: TGTGCCAGCAGTTACTCGGCAGGGGGCGAAGGTGAGCAGTTCTTC; CDR3aa: CASSYSAGGEGEQFF
abundance: .; v_gene: TRBV12-5; d_gene: .; j_gene: TRBJ1-1; CDR3nt: TGTGCTAGTGGAACCCCGGGCGGGGGGGAAACTGAAGCTTTCTTT; CDR3aa: CASGTPGGGETEAFF
abundance: .; v_gene: TRBV7-9; d_gene: .; j_gene: TRBJ1-5; CDR3nt: TGTGCCAGCAGCGCGGACAGCAAATATCAGCCCCAGCATTTT; CDR3aa: CASSADSKYQPQHF
abundance: .; v_gene: TRBV29-1; d_gene: .; j_gene: TRBJ1-2; CDR3nt: TGCAGCGTTGTGTCGCAGAACTATGGCTACACCTTC; CDR3aa: CSVVSQNYGYTF
abundance: .; v_gene: TRBV6-6; d_gene: TRBD1; j_gene: TRBJ1-4; CDR3nt: TGTGCCAGCAGTTACTCGGGACAGGTCAATGAAAAACTGTTTTTT; CDR3aa: CASSYSGQVNEKLFF
abundance: .; v_gene: TRBV2; d_gene: .; j_gene: TRBJ1-5; CDR3nt: TGTGCCAGCAGTGAAGATGGAGGGAGCGGAAGTCAGCCCCAGCATTTT; CDR3aa: CASSEDGGSGSQPQHF
abundance: few; v_gene: TRBV19; d_gene: TRBD1; j_gene: TRBJ1-4; CDR3nt: TGTGCCAGTAGTACCCTCGGGGACAGCCGAGAGAATGAAAAACTGTTTTTT; CDR3aa: CASSTLGDSRENEKLFF
abundance: .; v_gene: TRBV28; d_gene: .; j_gene: TRBJ1-3; CDR3nt: TGTGCCAGCAGTTTTATCTCTGGAAACACCATATATTTT; CDR3aa: CASSFISGNTIYF
abundance: once; v_gene: TRBV19; d_gene: .; j_gene: TRBJ1-3; CDR3nt: TGTGCCAGTAGTATAATAGGCAGGCACGACACCATATATTTT; CDR3aa: CASSIIGRHDTIYF
abundance: .; v_gene: TRBV13; d_gene: .; j_gene: TRBJ2-6; CDR3nt: TGTGCCAGCAGCTTAGAAGCAGGGGTAGGTAGGGCCAACGTCCTGACTTTC; CDR3aa: CASSLEAGVGRANVLTF
abundance: once; v_gene: TRBV7-2; d_gene: TRBD1; j_gene: TRBJ1-4; CDR3nt: TGTGCCAGCAGCTTCGGGACAGTCAATGAAAAACTGTTTTTT; CDR3aa: CASSFGTVNEKLFF